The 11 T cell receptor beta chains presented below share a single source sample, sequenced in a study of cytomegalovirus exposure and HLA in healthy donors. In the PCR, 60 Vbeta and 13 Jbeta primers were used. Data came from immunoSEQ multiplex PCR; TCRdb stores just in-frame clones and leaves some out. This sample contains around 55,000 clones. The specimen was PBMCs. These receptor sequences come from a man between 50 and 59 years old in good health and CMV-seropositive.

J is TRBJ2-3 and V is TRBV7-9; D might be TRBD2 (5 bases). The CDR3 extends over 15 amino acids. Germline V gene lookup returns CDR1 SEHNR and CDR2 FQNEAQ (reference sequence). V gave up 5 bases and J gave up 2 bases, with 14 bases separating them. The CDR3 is CASSLGLVNTDTQYF. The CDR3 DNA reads TGTGCCAGCAGCCTCGGACTTGTCAACACAGATACGCAGTATTTT.

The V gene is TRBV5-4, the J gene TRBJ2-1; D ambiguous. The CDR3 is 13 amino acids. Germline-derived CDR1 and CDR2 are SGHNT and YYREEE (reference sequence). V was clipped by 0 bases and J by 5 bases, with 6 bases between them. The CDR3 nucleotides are TGTGCCAGCAGCTTGGACAGAAACAATGAGCAGTTCTTC. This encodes CASSLDRNNEQFF.

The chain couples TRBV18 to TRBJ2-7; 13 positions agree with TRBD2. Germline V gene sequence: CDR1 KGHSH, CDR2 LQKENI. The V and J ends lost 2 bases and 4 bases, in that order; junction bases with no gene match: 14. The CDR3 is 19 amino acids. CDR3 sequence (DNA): TGTGCCAGCTCACCATCTAGAAGACTAGCGGGAGGAAATGGGTACGAGCAGTACTTC. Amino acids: CASSPSRRLAGGNGYEQYF.

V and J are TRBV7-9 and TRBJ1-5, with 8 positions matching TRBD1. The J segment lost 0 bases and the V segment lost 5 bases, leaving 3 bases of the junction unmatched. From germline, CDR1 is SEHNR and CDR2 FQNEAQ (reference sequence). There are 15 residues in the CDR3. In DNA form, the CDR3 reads TGTGCCAGCAGCATAGGACAGGGTAGCAATCAGCCCCAGCATTTT. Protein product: CASSIGQGSNQPQHF.

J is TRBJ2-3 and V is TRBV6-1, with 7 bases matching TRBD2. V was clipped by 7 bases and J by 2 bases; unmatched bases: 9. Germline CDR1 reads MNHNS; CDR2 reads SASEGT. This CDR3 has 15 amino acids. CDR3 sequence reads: CASTLGEGLTDTQYF. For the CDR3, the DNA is TGTGCCAGCACCCTCGGGGAGGGCCTCACAGATACGCAGTATTTT.

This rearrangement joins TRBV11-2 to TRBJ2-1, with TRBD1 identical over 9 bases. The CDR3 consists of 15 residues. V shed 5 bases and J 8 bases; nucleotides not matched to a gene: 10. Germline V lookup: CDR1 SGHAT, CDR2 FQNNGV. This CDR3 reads CASSPRGQGIDEQFF. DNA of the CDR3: TGTGCCAGCAGCCCCCGCGGACAGGGGATCGATGAGCAGTTCTTC.

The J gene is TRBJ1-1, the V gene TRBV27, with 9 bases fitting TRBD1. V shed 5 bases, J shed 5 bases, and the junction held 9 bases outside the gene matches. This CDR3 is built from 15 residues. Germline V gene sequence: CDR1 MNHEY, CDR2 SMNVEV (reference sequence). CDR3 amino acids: CASSADRGSGTEAFF. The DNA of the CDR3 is TGTGCCAGCAGTGCGGACAGGGGCTCAGGGACTGAAGCTTTCTTT.

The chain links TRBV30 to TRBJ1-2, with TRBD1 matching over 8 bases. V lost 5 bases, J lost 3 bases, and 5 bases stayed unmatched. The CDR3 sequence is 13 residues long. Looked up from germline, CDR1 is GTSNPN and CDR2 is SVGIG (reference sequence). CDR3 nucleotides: TGTGCCTGGGGACAGGGCCTCTACTATGGCTACACCTTC. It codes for CAWGQGLYYGYTF.

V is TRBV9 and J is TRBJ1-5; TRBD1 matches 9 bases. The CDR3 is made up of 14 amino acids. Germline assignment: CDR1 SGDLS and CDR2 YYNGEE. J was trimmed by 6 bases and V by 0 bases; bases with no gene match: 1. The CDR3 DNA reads TGTGCCAGCAGCGTAGGACAGGGGGGTCAGCCCCAGCATTTT. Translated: CASSVGQGGQPQHF.

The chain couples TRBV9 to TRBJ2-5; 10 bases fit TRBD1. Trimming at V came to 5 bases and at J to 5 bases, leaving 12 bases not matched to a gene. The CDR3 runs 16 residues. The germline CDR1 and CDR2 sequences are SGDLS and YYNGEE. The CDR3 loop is CASSAGTGVSSETQYF. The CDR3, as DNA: TGTGCCAGCAGTGCCGGGACAGGGGTATCTTCGGAGACCCAGTACTTC.

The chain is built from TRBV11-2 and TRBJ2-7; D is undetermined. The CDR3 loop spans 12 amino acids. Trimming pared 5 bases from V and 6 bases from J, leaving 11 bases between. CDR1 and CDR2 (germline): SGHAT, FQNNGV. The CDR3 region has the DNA TGTGCCAGCAGCCCATACTACGCCGAGCAGTACTTC. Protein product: CASSPYYAEQYF.